The 15 T cell receptor beta chains in this list originate from one sample, sequenced in a study of Ad26.COV2.S vaccination and SARS-CoV-2 variants. Assay used: immunoSEQ multiplex PCR; TCRdb lists only in-frame clones, some missing. The repertoire holds hundreds of thousands of clones, with 70% to 90% as singletons. The treatment denotes: roughly 19 received Ad26.COV2.S at low or high dose, single or two shots; several received placebo; per-sample allocation not given. The investigators took samples on day 63 after the first vaccine or placebo injection. The specimen comprised peripheral blood, sampled in a trial of Ad26.COV2.S vaccine versus placebo. The receptors here all came from a person aged 18 to 65 who received the Ad26.COV2.S COVID-19 vaccine or a placebo.

This chain links TRBV28 with TRBJ1-1; tentative D call: TRBD1 (5 bases). The CDR3 sequence is 14 residues long. Germline V gene sequence: CDR1 MDHEN, CDR2 SYDVKM. V was pared by 7 bases and J by 3 bases, with 15 bases between. The DNA of the CDR3 is TGTGCCAGCAATAAGGGCGGGGGTTACACTGAAGCTTTCTTT. Translated: CASNKGGGYTEAFF.

The J gene is TRBJ1-4, the V gene TRBV19; 10 bases agree with TRBD1. CDR1 is LNHDA and CDR2 is SQIVND in the germline V gene (reference sequence). The CDR3 loop spans 16 amino acids. V lost 5 bases, J lost 6 bases, and 9 bases stayed unmatched. CDR3 residues: CASSEGPGQGYEKLFF. The CDR3 DNA reads as TGTGCCAGTAGTGAAGGACCGGGACAGGGGTATGAAAAACTGTTTTTT. The full variable domain, completed using reference TRBV19 and TRBJ1-4, is DGGITQSPKYLFRKEGQNVTLSCEQNLNHDAMYWYRQDPGQGLRLIYYSQIVNDFQKGDIAEGYSVSREKKESFPLTVTSAQKNPTAFYLCASSEGPGQGYEKLFFGSGTQLSVL.

This clone was picked up one time. V and J are TRBV28 and TRBJ1-1; TRBD1 might be the D (5 bases). The germline gives CDR1 MDHEN, CDR2 SYDVKM. Trimming cost V 5 bases and J 7 bases, with 17 bases left between them. The CDR3 is made up of 14 amino acids. CDR3 loop: CASSRYRMGHEAFF. CDR3 bases: TGTGCCAGCAGTCGCTACAGGATGGGGCATGAAGCTTTCTTT.

This rearrangement joins TRBV7-2 to TRBJ2-3; TRBD2 is a possible D gene (7 bases). V lost 1 base to trimming and J lost 6 bases, with 11 bases between them. CDR3 length equals 14 residues. The germline V gene encodes CDR1 SGHTA and CDR2 FQGNSA. CDR3 sequence reads: CASSLGGGRDTQYF. CDR3 in DNA: TGTGCCAGCAGCTTAGGGGGGGGCCGGGATACGCAGTATTTT.

This chain joins TRBV7-9 and TRBJ2-3, with 12 bases lining up with TRBD2. Germline lookup yields CDR1 SEHNR and CDR2 FQNEAQ (reference sequence). V shed 1 base, J shed 7 bases, and the junction held 3 bases outside the gene matches. The CDR3 has 15 amino acids. CDR3 protein: CASSLGTSGEHTQYF. CDR3 DNA: TGTGCCAGCAGCTTAGGGACTAGCGGGGAACATACGCAGTATTTT.

The J gene is TRBJ2-1, the V gene TRBV7-3, with 11 bases identical to TRBD2. V lost 5 bases and J lost 10; bases outside the gene matches: 13. CDR3 length: 16 residues. CDR1 SGHTA and CDR2 FQGTGA come from the germline V gene. The CDR3 nucleotides are TGTGCCAGCAGCGGTCTTCCCGGGACTAGCGGAGGGGAGCAGTTCTTC. Translating it yields CASSGLPGTSGGEQFF. Together with reference TRBV7-3 and TRBJ2-1, the CDR3 gives the full variable domain: GAGVSQTPSNKVTEKGKYVELRCDPISGHTALYWYRQSLGQGPEFLIYFQGTGAADDSGLPNDRFFAVRPEGSVSTLKIQRTERGDSAVYLCASSGLPGTSGGEQFFGPGTRLTVL.

CDR3 nucleotide sequence: TGTGCCAGCAGCTTGGGGTCGGCACTGGAAGAGACCCAGTACTTC. Translated, it gives CASSLGSALEETQYF. The V gene is TRBV5-8, the J gene TRBJ2-5; D is ambiguous. The CDR3 has 15 residues. Germline loops: CDR1 SGHTS, CDR2 YDEGEE. Trimming took off 0 bases at V and 3 bases at J, with 12 bases between the two ends.

This chain joins TRBV10-2 and TRBJ2-1; TRBD1 might be the D (6 bases). The CDR3 extends over 14 amino acids. CDR1 is WSHSY and CDR2 is SAAADI in the germline V gene. Trimming cost V 6 bases and J 5 bases, with 14 bases left between them. The CDR3 loop is CASSLQGRDNEQFF. In DNA, the CDR3 is TGCGCCAGCAGCCTACAGGGTAGGGACAATGAGCAGTTCTTC.

The chain links TRBV15 to TRBJ1-5; D is perhaps TRBD1 (6 bases). Germline assignment: CDR1 LNHNV and CDR2 YYDKDF (reference sequence). The CDR3 is made up of 15 amino acids. The V end was cut by 2 bases, the J end by 4 bases, with 12 bases between. This chain's CDR3 is CATSRQGLGNQPQHF. The CDR3 DNA reads TGTGCCACCAGCAGACAGGGGTTAGGAAATCAGCCCCAGCATTTT. Full variable domain (missing parts from reference TRBV15 and TRBJ1-5): DAMVIQNPRYQVTQFGKPVTLSCSQTLNHNVMYWYQQKSSQAPKLLFHYYDKDFNNEADTPDNFQSRRPNTSFCFLDIRSPGLGDTAMYLCATSRQGLGNQPQHFGDGTRLSIL.

This chain joins TRBV4-3 and TRBJ2-3, with TRBD2 matching over 12 bases. The V and J ends lost 1 base and 6 bases, in that order; junction bases with no gene match: 5. CDR3 length: 16 amino acids. Germline V CDR1 and CDR2: LGHNA, YSLEER. CDR3: CASSQGLAGVVDTQYF. The CDR3 bases are TGCGCCAGCAGCCAAGGACTAGCGGGAGTCGTGGATACGCAGTATTTT.

This chain links TRBV4-3 with TRBJ2-3; D is undetermined. The V gene's germline CDR1 is LGHNA and CDR2 YSLEER. V gave up 0 bases and J gave up 1 base, with 8 bases separating them. The CDR3 runs to 15 residues. CDR3 residues: CASSQEWIRTDTQYF. DNA of the CDR3: TGCGCCAGCAGCCAAGAATGGATCCGCACAGATACGCAGTATTTT.

The chain is built from TRBV6-2 or TRBV6-3 and TRBJ2-4; TRBD2 agrees at 14 bases. V was pared by 2 bases and J by 3 bases, with 9 bases of the junction left unmatched. The CDR3 totals 19 residues. The germline V gene has CDR1 MNHEY and CDR2 SVGEGT. CDR3 bases: TGTGCCAGCAGTTACCCGACTAGCGGGAGGGCCCAGGGCAAAAACATTCAGTACTTC. It encodes CASSYPTSGRAQGKNIQYF.

With regard to this clone: At the DNA level, this CDR3 is encoded by other sequences in the same sample as well. V usage is TRBV12-3 or TRBV12-4 and J usage is TRBJ1-5; D is perhaps TRBD1 (5 bases). CDR3 length: 13 amino acids. V was shortened by 5 bases and J by 7 bases, with 12 bases between the two germline ends. DNA for the CDR3: TGTGCCAGCAGTCTAGGGGAGGGCCAGCCCCAGCATTTT. Translated, it gives CASSLGEGQPQHF.

V gene TRBV5-6 combines with J gene TRBJ2-3; 13 bases align to TRBD2. Germline assignment: CDR1 SGHDT and CDR2 YYEEEE. V shed 1 base and J 3 bases; nucleotides not matched to a gene: 8. The CDR3 has 18 residues. CDR3 in DNA: TGTGCCAGCAGCTTGACTAGCGGGGGGGACGTTTATACAGATACGCAGTATTTT. Protein product: CASSLTSGGDVYTDTQYF.

The chain is built from TRBV28 and TRBJ2-7; 8 bases line up with TRBD1. The CDR3 consists of 13 residues. Trimming cost V 6 bases and J 7 bases; bases outside gene matches: 8. Germline V CDR1 and CDR2: MDHEN, SYDVKM. The CDR3 DNA sequence: TGTGCCAGCAGAGAACAGGGGGTGGGGGAGCAGTACTTC. Protein sequence: CASREQGVGEQYF.